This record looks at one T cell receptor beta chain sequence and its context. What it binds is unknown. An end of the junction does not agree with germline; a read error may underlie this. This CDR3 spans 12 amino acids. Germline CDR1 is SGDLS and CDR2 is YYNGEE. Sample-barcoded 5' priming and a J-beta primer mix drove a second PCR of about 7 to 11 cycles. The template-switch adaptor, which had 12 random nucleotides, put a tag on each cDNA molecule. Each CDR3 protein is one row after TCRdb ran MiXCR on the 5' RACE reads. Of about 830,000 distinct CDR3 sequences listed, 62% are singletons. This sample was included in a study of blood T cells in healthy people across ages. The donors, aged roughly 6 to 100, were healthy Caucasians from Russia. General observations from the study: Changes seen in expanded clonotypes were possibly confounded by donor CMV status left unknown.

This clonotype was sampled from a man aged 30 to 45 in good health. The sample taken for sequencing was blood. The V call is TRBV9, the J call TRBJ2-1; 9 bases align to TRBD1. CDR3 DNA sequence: TGTGCCAACAGCGTACAGGGGGCTGAGCAGTTCTTC. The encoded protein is CANSVQGAEQFF. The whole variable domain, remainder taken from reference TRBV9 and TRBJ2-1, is DSGVTQTPKHLITATGQRVTLRCSPRSGDLSVYWYQQSLDQGLQFLIQYYNGEERAKGNILERFSAQQFPDLHSELNLSSLELGDSALYFCANSVQGAEQFFGPGTRLTVL.